These T cell receptor beta chains were read from a single sample in a study of cytomegalovirus exposure and HLA in healthy donors. TCRdb's table, derived via immunoSEQ multiplex PCR, lists solely in-frame clones and lacks some. The sample shows 250,000 to 300,000 clones, almost 90% of them seen only once. Material for sequencing was PBMCs. Every receptor here comes from a young woman in good health and CMV-seronegative. Both conserved end residues are part of each CDR3. Fields, in order: D gene, J gene, V gene, clone size, CDR3 DNA, CDR3 protein. D genes are given only for firm matches. Expanded clones get a size class; other rows say once, few or many, or leave the size out.

>TRBD1|TRBJ1-1|TRBV2|.
TGTGCCAGCAATGGGACAGGCACTTACACTGAAGCTTTCTTT
CASNGTGTYTEAFF
>TRBD2|TRBJ2-1|TRBV7-6|.
TGTGCCAGCAGTCTCGGGACTAGCGGGGGCTACAATGAGCAGTTCTTC
CASSLGTSGGYNEQFF
>TRBD1|TRBJ1-6|TRBV7-9|.
TGTGCCAGCAGCACGACAGGGGGAAACTCCTATAATTCACCCCTCCACTTT
CASSTTGGNSYNSPLHF
>.|TRBJ1-1|TRBV7-2|.
TGTGCCAGCAGCGCATTGACAGGGAACACTGAAGCTTTCTTT
CASSALTGNTEAFF
>TRBD1|TRBJ1-2|TRBV5-5|.
TGTGCCAGCAGCTCGGACAGGGGGCTAGGTCAATCAGGCTACACCTTC
CASSSDRGLGQSGYTF
>.|TRBJ1-1|TRBV6-5|.
TGTGCCAGCAGTTACAAGTTCGAAAGCCTTGAAGCTTTCTTT
CASSYKFESLEAFF
>.|TRBJ1-2|TRBV30|few
TGTGCCTGGGGCATCGGGGGGAACTATGGCTACACCTTC
CAWGIGGNYGYTF
>TRBD1|TRBJ2-1|TRBV7-3|once
TGTGCCAGCAGCTGGGGACAGGGTGGCGATGAGCAGTTCTTC
CASSWGQGGDEQFF
>.|TRBJ2-6|TRBV5-1|.
TGCGCCAGCAGCTTGATATCCAGCTCTGGGGCCAACGTCCTGACTTTC
CASSLISSSGANVLTF
>.|TRBJ1-1|TRBV5-1|.
TGCGCCAGCAGCTTGGGACTGCGCATGAACACTGAAGCTTTCTTT
CASSLGLRMNTEAFF
>.|TRBJ2-3|TRBV5-1|.
TGCGCCAGCAGCTTGGTGGGACTGAACTACCACTCTCACACAGATACGCAGTATTTT
CASSLVGLNYHSHTDTQYF
>.|TRBJ1-1|TRBV4-2|.
TGTGCCAGCAGCCAAGGCGGGGGGCCCACTGAAGCTTTCTTT
CASSQGGGPTEAFF
>.|TRBJ1-2|TRBV9|once
TGTGCCAGCAGCGTAGGGGAGGGCGGCTATGGCTACACCTTC
CASSVGEGGYGYTF
>.|TRBJ1-1|TRBV7-9|.
TGTGCCAGCAGCTTAGGGACATCCGGTCGTTTTGCTTTCTTT
CASSLGTSGRFAFF
>.|TRBJ1-2|TRBV5-6|.
TGTGCCAGCAGCATACCCCAGGGGCTTTTTTATGGCTACACCTTC
CASSIPQGLFYGYTF
>.|TRBJ1-2|TRBV7-3|.
TGTGCCAGCAGCTTGTCACAGGGATATGGCTACACCTTC
CASSLSQGYGYTF
>TRBD1|TRBJ1-2|TRBV10-3|.
TGTGCCATCAGTGACGACAGGGCTAACTATGGCTACACCTTC
CAISDDRANYGYTF
>.|TRBJ2-5|TRBV18|.
TGTGCCAGCTCAGAGGGGGAGAGGAGGATTTTCAGCCAAGAGACCCAGTACTTC
CASSEGERRIFSQETQYF
>TRBD1|TRBJ1-2|TRBV4-1|once
TGCGCCAGCAGCCAAGAAGGGGACAGGGTCTATGGCTACACCTTC
CASSQEGDRVYGYTF
>.|TRBJ1-4|TRBV28|.
TGTGCCAGCAGTTGGGCCCGCGGGGAAAAACTGTTTTTT
CASSWARGEKLFF
>.|TRBJ1-4|TRBV6-6|.
TGTGCCAGCAGTTACGCAGGGGTTAATGAAAAACTGTTTTTT
CASSYAGVNEKLFF
>.|TRBJ1-1|TRBV11-2|.
TGTGCCAGCAGCTTAGTATACCGGCGGACACTTGAAGCTTTCTTT
CASSLVYRRTLEAFF
>TRBD2|TRBJ2-3|TRBV2|.
TGTGCCAGCAGTGACCTCAGCGGGGGGGCCGCAGATACGCAGTATTTT
CASSDLSGGAADTQYF
>.|TRBJ1-4|TRBV9|.
TGTGCCAGCAGCGTAGATCTAACGCGCGGTTCTAATGAAAAACTGTTTTTT
CASSVDLTRGSNEKLFF
>TRBD2|TRBJ2-5|TRBV28|once
TGTGCCAGCAGTTTCGAACTAGCGGGCCAAGAGACCCAGTACTTC
CASSFELAGQETQYF
>.|TRBJ2-5|TRBV9|.
TGTGCCAGCAGCGCCACCGCGGGGGCCGGGACCCAGTACTTC
CASSATAGAGTQYF
>.|TRBJ1-3|TRBV9|.
TGTGCCAGCAGCGCCCTCGGCACGGCCGGGGAGTCTGGAAACACCATATATTTT
CASSALGTAGESGNTIYF
>TRBD1|TRBJ1-1|TRBV29-1|.
TGCAGCGTTACAGGGGGCGCTAGGAAAGCTTTCTTT
CSVTGGARKAFF
>TRBD1|TRBJ2-7|TRBV14|few
TGTGCCAGCAGCCTCCGGACAGGTAGTGAGCAGTACTTC
CASSLRTGSEQYF
>.|TRBJ2-5|TRBV28|.
TGTGCCAGCAGTCCCCCCCCGGGAAAGACCCAGTACTTC
CASSPPPGKTQYF
>.|TRBJ1-1|TRBV4-3|.
TGCGCCAGCAGCCACGTGGCAGTTCACACTGAAGCTTTCTTT
CASSHVAVHTEAFF
>TRBD1|TRBJ1-1|TRBV7-2|.
TGTGCCAGCAGCTTACCGCAGGGGGCTGAAGCTTTCTTT
CASSLPQGAEAFF
>.|TRBJ2-3|TRBV27|.
TGTGCCAGCAGGTGGGGGGTAGATACGCAGTATTTT
CASRWGVDTQYF
>.|TRBJ1-5|TRBV7-6|.
TGTGCCAGCAGCTTAGGGGCAGCCGATAGCAATCAGCCCCAGCATTTT
CASSLGAADSNQPQHF
>.|TRBJ1-1|TRBV13|.
TGTGCCAGCAGCTTGGAGAGCCGCTTTACTGAAGCTTTCTTT
CASSLESRFTEAFF
>TRBD1|TRBJ2-1|TRBV10-3|.
TGTGCCATCAGAGGGACAGGAGTAAGGTACAATGAGCAGTTCTTC
CAIRGTGVRYNEQFF
>.|TRBJ2-7|TRBV5-6|.
TGTGCCAGCAGCTTGGGGCCCCAGGGCTTCCCAGTCCACCCCTACGAGCAGTACTTC
CASSLGPQGFPVHPYEQYF
>TRBD1|TRBJ2-5|TRBV25-1|.
TGTGCCAGCAGTGAAGGAAGGCTGGGGACAGGGGAGACCCAGTACTTC
CASSEGRLGTGETQYF
>TRBD1|TRBJ2-1|TRBV27|.
TGTGCCAGCAGTTTGACAGGGGGGTCCTACAATGAGCAGTTCTTC
CASSLTGGSYNEQFF
>.|TRBJ2-2|TRBV19|.
TGTGCCAGTAGTACCTGGGGGACACCGAACACCGGGGAGCTGTTTTTT
CASSTWGTPNTGELFF
>.|TRBJ1-2|TRBV7-9|few
TGTGCCAGCAGCTCCGTTTGGGAGGGCTACACCTTC
CASSSVWEGYTF
>.|TRBJ2-3|TRBV2|.
TGTGCCAGCATATCCGATACGCAGTATTTT
CASISDTQYF
>TRBD1|TRBJ1-1|TRBV11-2|.
TGTGCCAGCAGCTTAGGAGGCGGGCAGGGGGACACTGAAGCTTTCTTT
CASSLGGGQGDTEAFF
>.|TRBJ1-2|TRBV15|once
TGTGCCACCAGCAGAGATTTTGGGGCGCAGTCCTATGGCTACACCTTC
CATSRDFGAQSYGYTF
>.|TRBJ2-5|TRBV28|.
TGTGCCAGCAGTTTCCCTAGTCCAGAGACCCAGTACTTC
CASSFPSPETQYF
>.|TRBJ1-5|TRBV19|.
TGTGCCAGTAGTATGACAGGCGGCAATCAGCCCCAGCATTTT
CASSMTGGNQPQHF
>.|TRBJ2-2|TRBV11-3|.
TGTGCCAGCAGCTTAGGTTTGGTGAGCACCGGGGAGCTGTTTTTT
CASSLGLVSTGELFF
>.|TRBJ2-3|TRBV14|.
TGTGCCAGCAGCCAATTGGGGGGGCAAGGGGATACGCAGTATTTT
CASSQLGGQGDTQYF
>TRBD1|TRBJ1-5|TRBV28|.
TGTGCCAGCAGTTTGCCAGGGGGCCACTCCTACAATCAGCCCCAGCATTTT
CASSLPGGHSYNQPQHF
>.|TRBJ1-6|TRBV18|.
TGTGCCAGCTCACACACCGGGACACCCCGGAGCTCCTATAATTCACCCCTCCACTTT
CASSHTGTPRSSYNSPLHF
>TRBD1|TRBJ1-6|TRBV27|.
TGTGCCAGCGACAGGGACGGAACCTTCAATTCACCCCTCCACTTT
CASDRDGTFNSPLHF
>TRBD1|TRBJ2-3|TRBV5-1|.
TGCGCCAGCAGCCACGGACAGGGGAGAGATACGCAGTATTTT
CASSHGQGRDTQYF